This note documents a single T cell receptor (beta chain) sequence. Per the germline V gene, CDR1 is MNHEY and CDR2 is SVGAGI. This CDR3 has 13 amino acids. V was trimmed by 6 bases and J by 0 bases, leaving 8 bases between them. This record belongs to a study of T cell changes during pregnancy in multiple sclerosis. Here immunoSEQ multiplex PCR was the method, and the copy in TCRdb shows in-frame clones only, minus some. This sample has roughly 110,000 clones, with 85% to 95% found just once. The receptor's source is a female donor in good health, enrolled as a control in a pregnancy study. Sequenced here: peripheral blood, sampled in the third trimester of pregnancy. The gene calls are TRBV6-5 and TRBJ1-1; D is undetermined. The CDR3 nucleotides read TGTGCCAGCAGCAGGTGGTTGAACACTGAAGCTTTCTTT. Translating gives CASSRWLNTEAFF.